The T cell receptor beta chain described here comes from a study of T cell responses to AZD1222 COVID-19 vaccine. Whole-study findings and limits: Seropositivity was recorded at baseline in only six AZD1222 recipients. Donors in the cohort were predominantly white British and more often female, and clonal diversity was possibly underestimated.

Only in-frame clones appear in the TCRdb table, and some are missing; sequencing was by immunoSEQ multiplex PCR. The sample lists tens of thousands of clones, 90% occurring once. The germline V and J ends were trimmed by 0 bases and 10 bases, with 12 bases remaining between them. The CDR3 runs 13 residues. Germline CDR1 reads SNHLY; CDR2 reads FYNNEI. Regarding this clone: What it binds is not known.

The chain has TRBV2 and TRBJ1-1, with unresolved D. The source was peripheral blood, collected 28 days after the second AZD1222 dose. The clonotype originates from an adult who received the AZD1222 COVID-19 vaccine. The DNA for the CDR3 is TGTGCCAGCAGTGAAGCGCCTGGTTTCGGAGCTTTCTTT. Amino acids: CASSEAPGFGAFF.